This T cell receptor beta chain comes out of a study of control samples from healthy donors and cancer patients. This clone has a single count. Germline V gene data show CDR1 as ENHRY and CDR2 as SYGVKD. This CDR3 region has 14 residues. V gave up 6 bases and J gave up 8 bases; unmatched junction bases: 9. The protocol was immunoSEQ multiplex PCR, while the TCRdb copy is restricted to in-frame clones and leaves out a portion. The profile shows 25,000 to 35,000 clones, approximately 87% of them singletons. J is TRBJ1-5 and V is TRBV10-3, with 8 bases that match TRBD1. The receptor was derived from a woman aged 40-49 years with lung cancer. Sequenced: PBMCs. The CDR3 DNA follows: TGTGCCATCAGCCCGGGACAGGCACCCGAGCCCCAGCATTTT. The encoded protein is CAISPGQAPEPQHF.